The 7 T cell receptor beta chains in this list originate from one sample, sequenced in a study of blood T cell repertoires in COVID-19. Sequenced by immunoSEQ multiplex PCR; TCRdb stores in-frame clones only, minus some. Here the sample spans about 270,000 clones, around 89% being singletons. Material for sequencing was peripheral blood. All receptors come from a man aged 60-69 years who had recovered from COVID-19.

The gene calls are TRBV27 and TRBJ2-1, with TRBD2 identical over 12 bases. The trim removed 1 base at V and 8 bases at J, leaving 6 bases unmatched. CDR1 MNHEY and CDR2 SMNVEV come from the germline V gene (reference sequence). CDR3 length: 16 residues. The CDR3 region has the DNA TGTGCCAGCAGTTTATTCTTGGGACTAGCGGGCGATGAGCAGTTCTTC. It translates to CASSLFLGLAGDEQFF.

CDR3 nucleotide sequence: TGTGCCAGCAGGGGCGATCTTATCCGCTACGAGCAGTACTTC. Protein product: CASRGDLIRYEQYF. This chain links TRBV27 with TRBJ2-7; D gene uncertain. Trimming stripped 6 bases from V and 3 bases from J, with 15 bases between. CDR1 is MNHEY, CDR2 SMNVEV, per germline (reference sequence). The CDR3 consists of 14 residues.

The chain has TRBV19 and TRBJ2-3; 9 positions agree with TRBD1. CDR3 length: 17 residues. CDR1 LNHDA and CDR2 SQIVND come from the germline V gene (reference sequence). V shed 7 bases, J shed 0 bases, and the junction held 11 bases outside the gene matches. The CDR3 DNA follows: TGTGCCAGTACCCCCGTAGGGACAGGGACTAGCACAGATACGCAGTATTTT. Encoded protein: CASTPVGTGTSTDTQYF. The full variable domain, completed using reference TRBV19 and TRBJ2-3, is DGGITQSPKYLFRKEGQNVTLSCEQNLNHDAMYWYRQDPGQGLRLIYYSQIVNDFQKGDIAEGYSVSREKKESFPLTVTSAQKNPTAFYLCASTPVGTGTSTDTQYFGPGTRLTVL.

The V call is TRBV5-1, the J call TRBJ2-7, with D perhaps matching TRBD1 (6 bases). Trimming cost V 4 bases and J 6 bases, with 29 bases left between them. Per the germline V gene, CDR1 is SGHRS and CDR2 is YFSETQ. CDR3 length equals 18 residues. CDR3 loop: CASSLVLFRRTVLREQYF. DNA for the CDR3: TGCGCCAGCAGCCTAGTATTATTCCGTCGGACAGTCTTACGCGAGCAGTACTTC.

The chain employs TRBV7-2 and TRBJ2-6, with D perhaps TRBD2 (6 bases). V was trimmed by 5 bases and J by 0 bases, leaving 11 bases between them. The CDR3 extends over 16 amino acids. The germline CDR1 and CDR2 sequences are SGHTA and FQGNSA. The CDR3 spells CASSPNGGSGANVLTF. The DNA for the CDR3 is TGTGCCAGCAGCCCCAACGGGGGCTCTGGGGCCAACGTCCTGACTTTC.

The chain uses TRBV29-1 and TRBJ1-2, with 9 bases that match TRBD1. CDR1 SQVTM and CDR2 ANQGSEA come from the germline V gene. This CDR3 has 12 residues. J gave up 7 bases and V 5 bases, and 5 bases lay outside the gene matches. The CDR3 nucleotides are TGCAGCGTTCTCGGACAGGGGCTTGGCTACACCTTC. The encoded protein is CSVLGQGLGYTF.

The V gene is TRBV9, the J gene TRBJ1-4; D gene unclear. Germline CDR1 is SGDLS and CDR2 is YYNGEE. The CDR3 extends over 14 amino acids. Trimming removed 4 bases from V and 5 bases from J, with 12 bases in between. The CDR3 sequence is CASSPPGVNEKLFF. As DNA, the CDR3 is TGTGCCAGCAGCCCCCCCGGAGTGAATGAAAAACTGTTTTTT.